These 31 T cell receptor beta chains share one sample of origin, sequenced in a study of OX40 agonist ivuxolimab in advanced cancers. Sequenced by immunoSEQ multiplex PCR; TCRdb stores in-frame clones only, minus some. The sample carries under 55,000 clones, 75% to 85% recorded once. The starting material was CD4+ or CD8+ T cells sorted from blood, obtained in a trial of the OX40 agonist ivuxolimab. These TCRs come from an adult with an advanced solid tumor such as melanoma, head and neck, liver or kidney cancer.

The rearrangement links TRBV7-3 to TRBJ2-5; 9 bases are shared with TRBD2. The CDR3 extends over 15 amino acids. The germline CDR1 and CDR2 sequences are SGHTA and FQGTGA. Trimming took 5 bases from V and 2 from J; bases not matched to a gene: 6. Here the CDR3 DNA reads TGTGCCAGCAGCCCAGCGGGGGGCAATCAAGAGACCCAGTACTTC. Translated, it gives CASSPAGGNQETQYF.

The chain joins TRBV18 to TRBJ2-2, with D maybe TRBD1 (6 bases). The germline V and J ends were trimmed by 6 bases and 4 bases, with 12 bases remaining between them. The germline CDR1 and CDR2 sequences are KGHSH and LQKENI. The CDR3 has 14 amino acids. Written as DNA, the CDR3 is TGTGCCAGCTCGCCTACAGGGAGCACCGGGGAGCTGTTTTTT. Encoded protein: CASSPTGSTGELFF.

This chain joins TRBV20-1 and TRBJ2-7, with D unresolved. Per germline, CDR1 DFQATT and CDR2 SNEGSKA (reference sequence). This CDR3 contains 11 residues. Trimming cost V 1 base and J 6 bases, with 7 bases left between them. The CDR3 region is CSARGIREQYF. CDR3 sequence (DNA): TGCAGTGCTAGAGGAATCCGCGAGCAGTACTTC.

This chain joins TRBV28 and TRBJ1-5; the match to TRBD1 covers 7 bases. The junction had 12 bases not matched to a gene; V was cut back by 6 bases and J by 1 base. This CDR3 has 17 amino acids. Germline assignment: CDR1 MDHEN and CDR2 SYDVKM. CDR3 nucleotides: TGTGCCAGCAGCCCCTGGCCCACAGGGGCCAGCAATCAGCCCCAGCATTTT. The encoded protein is CASSPWPTGASNQPQHF.

The count of this clone is one. The chain uses TRBV18 and TRBJ2-7; tentative D call: TRBD1 (5 bases). This CDR3 has 14 amino acids. Trimming removed 3 bases from V and 3 bases from J, with 12 bases in between. Germline CDR1 KGHSH, CDR2 LQKENI. This CDR3 is CASSPTTGVYEQYF. The CDR3 bases are TGTGCCAGCTCACCTACCACAGGAGTCTACGAGCAGTACTTC.

The chain combines TRBV11-3 with TRBJ1-2; possibly TRBD1 for D (6 bases). The germline CDR1 and CDR2 sequences are SGHNT and YENEEA. The V gene lost 4 bases and the J gene lost 4 bases, with 10 bases spanning the gap. The CDR3 is 13 amino acids. CDR3 DNA: TGTGCCAGCAGCTCGGGACAAGGCTATGGCTACACCTTC. This translates into CASSSGQGYGYTF.

The J gene is TRBJ1-2, the V gene TRBV30; D perhaps matches TRBD1 (6 bases). The CDR3 spans 13 residues. Looked up from germline, CDR1 is GTSNPN and CDR2 is SVGIG (reference sequence). V shed 6 bases and J shed 7 bases, with 18 bases lying between them. CDR3 bases: TGTGCCTGCGAGGGGGAAGACAGAGGTGGCTACACCTTC. Translated, it gives CACEGEDRGGYTF.

This clone was observed a few times. The rearrangement joins TRBV5-1 to TRBJ2-7, with D unclear. This CDR3 is 13 amino acids long. Germline V gene lookup returns CDR1 SGHRS and CDR2 YFSETQ. Deletions cut 5 bases from V and 4 bases from J, with 13 bases between. The CDR3 sequence: CASREGVGYEQYF. In DNA form, the CDR3 reads TGCGCCAGCAGGGAAGGCGTTGGGTACGAGCAGTACTTC.

The chain couples TRBV19 to TRBJ1-2; 9 nucleotides line up with TRBD1. Per the germline V gene, CDR1 is LNHDA and CDR2 is SQIVND (reference sequence). This CDR3 has 14 amino acids. V gave up 7 bases and J gave up 7 bases; unmatched junction bases: 10. The CDR3 loop reads CASKGGQGVGGYTF. In DNA, the CDR3 is TGTGCCAGTAAAGGGGGACAGGGAGTAGGTGGCTACACCTTC. The full variable domain, in which reference TRBV19 and TRBJ1-2 provide the parts outside the CDR3, is DGGITQSPKYLFRKEGQNVTLSCEQNLNHDAMYWYRQDPGQGLRLIYYSQIVNDFQKGDIAEGYSVSREKKESFPLTVTSAQKNPTAFYLCASKGGQGVGGYTFGSGTRLTVV.

J is TRBJ2-3 and V is TRBV28; D possibly corresponds to TRBD1 (5 bases). This CDR3 has 13 residues. Trimming took 2 bases from V and 6 from J, leaving 9 bases between them. CDR1 is MDHEN and CDR2 is SYDVKM in the germline V gene. CDR3 bases: TGTGCCAGCAGTTTACCAGGGTTGGATACGCAGTATTTT. This translates into CASSLPGLDTQYF.

V and J are TRBV9 and TRBJ2-7; 9 nucleotides align to TRBD2. This CDR3 contains 17 residues. The V segment lost 4 bases and the J segment 6 bases; nucleotides outside the gene matches: 17. In germline, CDR1 is SGDLS, CDR2 YYNGEE. The CDR3 coding sequence is TGTGCCAGCAGCCCCCACCTCCGGAGTAGCGGGAGTTCCGAGCAGTACTTC. Encoded protein: CASSPHLRSSGSSEQYF. Variable domain in full (rest from reference TRBV9 and TRBJ2-7): DSGVTQTPKHLITATGQRVTLRCSPRSGDLSVYWYQQSLDQGLQFLIQYYNGEERAKGNILERFSAQQFPDLHSELNLSSLELGDSALYFCASSPHLRSSGSSEQYFGPGTRLTVT.

For the CDR3, the DNA is TGTGCCAGCATTGTGGGCAGAGAAAATTCACCCCTCCACTTT. Protein: CASIVGRENSPLHF. The chain is built from TRBV28 and TRBJ1-6; D remains ambiguous. This CDR3 contains 14 residues. Looked up from germline, CDR1 is MDHEN and CDR2 is SYDVKM. Trimming took off 7 bases at V and 7 bases at J, with 14 bases between the two ends.

The chain couples TRBV7-2 to TRBJ2-1; D is undetermined. Germline lookup yields CDR1 SGHTA and CDR2 FQGNSA. Between the trimmed V and J ends, which lost 5 bases and 0 bases, there was a span of 11 bases. CDR3 length equals 15 residues. In DNA, the CDR3 is TGTGCCAGCAGCGCTGACTCGAGCTCCTACAATGAGCAGTTCTTC. Its translation is CASSADSSSYNEQFF.

V is TRBV15 and J is TRBJ2-3; no clear D. V lost 1 base and J 6 bases, leaving 2 bases between the germline ends. The CDR3 covers 11 residues. Per germline, CDR1 LNHNV and CDR2 YYDKDF (reference sequence). CDR3 sequence (DNA): TGTGCCACCAGCAGAGGCGATACGCAGTATTTT. It is translated as CATSRGDTQYF.

The V and J genes are TRBV5-4 and TRBJ1-5; tentative D call: TRBD1 (5 bases). The CDR3 extends over 15 amino acids. CDR1 is SGHNT and CDR2 is YYREEE in the germline V gene (reference sequence). Between the trimmed V and J ends, which lost 4 bases and 4 bases, there was a span of 15 bases. In DNA, the CDR3 is TGTGCCAGCAGCGACCAGGGAAGGGTTAATCAGCCCCAGCATTTT. Its protein is CASSDQGRVNQPQHF.

This clone is a singleton in its sample. The CDR3 DNA sequence: TGTGCCAGCAGCTTAGTTATCGGGAGAGGGGGAGAGACCCAGTACTTC. Amino acid sequence: CASSLVIGRGGETQYF. This chain uses TRBV7-2 with TRBJ2-5; D may be TRBD1 or TRBD2 (6 bases each). The CDR3 is 16 residues long. V lost 1 base to trimming and J lost 4 bases, with 16 bases between them. Germline lookup yields CDR1 SGHTA and CDR2 FQGNSA.

For this clone: A read error may account for a junction end that differs from germline. The chain couples TRBV6-4 to TRBJ2-1; 9 nucleotides align to TRBD2. This CDR3 has 15 amino acids. Germline V gene data show CDR1 as MRHNA and CDR2 as SNTAGT. In nucleotides, the CDR3 is TGTGCCAGCAGTATGATAGCGGGAGAGCTCAATGCGCAGTTCTTC. Translated, it gives CASSMIAGELNAQFF.

The chain is built from TRBV7-2 and TRBJ2-7; 8 nucleotides line up with TRBD2. The CDR3 contains 17 residues. CDR1 SGHTA and CDR2 FQGNSA come from the germline V gene. V was pared by 4 bases and J by 0 bases, with 11 bases of the junction left unmatched. CDR3 sequence: CASSSRPLADTSYEQYF. The CDR3 DNA reads TGTGCCAGCAGCTCCCGCCCACTAGCGGACACCTCCTACGAGCAGTACTTC.

The V gene is TRBV10-1, the J gene TRBJ2-7; TRBD1 matches at 7 bases. From germline, CDR1 is WNHNN and CDR2 SYGVQD (reference sequence). V shed 6 bases, J shed 6 bases, and the junction held 14 bases outside the gene matches. The CDR3 length is 15 residues. This CDR3 is CASSGRQGRYSEQYF. For the CDR3, the DNA is TGCGCCAGCAGCGGAAGACAGGGAAGATACAGCGAGCAGTACTTC.

CDR3 protein: CASSRQGGDQPQHF. The CDR3 coding sequence is TGTGCCAGCAGCCGACAGGGTGGGGATCAGCCCCAGCATTTT. This chain connects TRBV6-6 to TRBJ1-5; the match to TRBD1 covers 7 bases. V lost 6 bases to trimming and J lost 5 bases; unmatched junction nucleotides: 7. This CDR3 region has 14 residues. CDR1 is MNHNY and CDR2 is SVGAGI in the germline V gene (reference sequence).

The J gene is TRBJ1-2, the V gene TRBV30; tentative D call: TRBD1 (5 bases). V was shortened by 1 base and J by 5 bases, with 8 bases between the two germline ends. CDR1 is GTSNPN, CDR2 SVGIG, per germline (reference sequence). The CDR3 totals 12 residues. This CDR3 is CAWSGGTYGYTF. In nucleotides, the CDR3 is TGTGCCTGGAGTGGGGGCACTTATGGCTACACCTTC.

The rearrangement links TRBV5-1 to TRBJ1-2; 9 bases match TRBD1. The CDR3 sequence is 13 residues long. The germline gives CDR1 SGHRS, CDR2 YFSETQ. The trim removed 4 bases at V and 8 bases at J, leaving 6 bases unmatched. The CDR3 protein is CASSRDRAGGYTF. In DNA, the CDR3 is TGCGCCAGCAGCCGGGACAGGGCAGGAGGCTACACCTTC.

The chain links TRBV30 to TRBJ1-1, with D hard to call. Trimming removed 1 base at V and 8 bases at J, with 8 bases between. There are 11 residues in the CDR3. Looked up from germline, CDR1 is GTSNPN and CDR2 is SVGIG (reference sequence). This chain's CDR3 is CAWSAGREAFF. The DNA of the CDR3 is TGTGCCTGGAGTGCAGGACGCGAAGCTTTCTTT.

The CDR3 nucleotides are TGTGCCAGCAATAAAGGTGGACGAAGGAACTACGAGCAGTACTTC. Protein sequence: CASNKGGRRNYEQYF. This rearrangement joins TRBV21-1 to TRBJ2-7. TRBV21-1 is a pseudogene locus. The CDR3 runs to 15 residues.

This sequence joins TRBV9 and TRBJ1-4, with D possibly TRBD1 on 5 matching bases. The CDR3 totals 16 residues. Trimming shortened V by 0 bases and J by 4 bases, and 13 bases separated the two germline ends. Germline V gene lookup returns CDR1 SGDLS and CDR2 YYNGEE. CDR3 amino acids: CASSVGRRAINEKLFF. CDR3 DNA sequence: TGTGCCAGCAGCGTAGGGCGCAGGGCGATTAATGAAAAACTGTTTTTT.

The CDR3 DNA reads as TGTGCCAGCAGCCAAGATGGCGATAACTATCAAGAGACCCAGTACTTC. Its translation is CASSQDGDNYQETQYF. The J gene is TRBJ2-5, the V gene TRBV4-2; the D is unclear. The germline gives CDR1 LGHNA, CDR2 YNFKEQ. The CDR3 has 16 amino acids. V lost 0 bases and J lost 2, with 13 bases in between.

The V call is TRBV2, the J call TRBJ2-3, with 7 bases lining up with TRBD1. The CDR3 has 14 amino acids. With 6 bases clipped from V and 2 bases from J, the junction kept 5 bases outside the gene matches. Looked up from germline, CDR1 is SNHLY and CDR2 is FYNNEI. The CDR3: CASRQGTHTDTQYF. The CDR3 nucleotides read TGTGCCAGCAGACAGGGGACGCACACAGATACGCAGTATTTT.

This chain links TRBV18 with TRBJ2-3; D remains ambiguous. The V and J ends lost 0 bases and 2 bases respectively, with 15 bases between them. The CDR3 loop spans 17 amino acids. Per the germline V gene, CDR1 is KGHSH and CDR2 is LQKENI. This CDR3 reads CASSPPFPSVLTDTQYF. Written as DNA, the CDR3 is TGTGCCAGCTCACCACCGTTCCCTAGTGTCCTCACAGATACGCAGTATTTT.

This chain joins TRBV27 and TRBJ1-1; D gene ambiguous. The CDR3 runs 14 residues. The ends were cut back, 4 bases at V and 4 bases at J, with 13 bases in the middle. The V gene's germline CDR1 is MNHEY and CDR2 SMNVEV (reference sequence). The CDR3 DNA follows: TGTGCCAGCAGTTCCCCCTCCGAAACCACTGAAGCTTTCTTT. This encodes CASSSPSETTEAFF.

The genes are TRBV7-9 and TRBJ2-1; D is unresolved. The CDR3 length is 14 residues. Germline V gene sequence: CDR1 SEHNR, CDR2 FQNEAQ (reference sequence). The ends were cut back, 5 bases at V and 15 bases at J, with 23 bases in the middle. The CDR3 loop is CASSNPQAGPRPFF. The CDR3 DNA reads as TGTGCCAGCAGCAACCCCCAGGCCGGGCCCCGTCCGTTCTTC.

The rearrangement links TRBV7-6 to TRBJ1-5; perhaps TRBD1 as D (6 bases). The V gene lost 4 bases and the J gene lost 1 base, with 23 bases spanning the gap. Germline CDR1 reads SGHVS; CDR2 reads FNYEAQ. This CDR3 comprises 19 residues. The CDR3 nucleotides read TGTGCCAGCAGCTCCGGCACGGGGGGCCCCCAGAGCAGCAATCAGCCCCAGCATTTT. It yields the protein CASSSGTGGPQSSNQPQHF.